Described below is a single TCR beta chain sequence and its context. Repertoires were generated with immunoSEQ multiplex PCR, while TCRdb's copy carries only in-frame clones and drops some. The repertoire holds about 380,000 clones, with approximately 95% as singletons. The sample belongs to a study of shared T cell receptors in the human thymus. The germline V gene has CDR1 MRHNA and CDR2 SNTAGT. Trimming took 8 bases from V and 3 from J; bases not matched to a gene: 20. This CDR3 comprises 18 residues. The receptor was derived from a human donor. Sequenced: thymocytes. The chain couples TRBV6-4 to TRBJ2-3; 7 bases agree with TRBD1. This CDR3 is CASYSDRNLVGGTDTQYF. CDR3 nucleotides: TGTGCCAGCTACTCGGACAGGAACCTCGTTGGAGGTACAGATACGCAGTATTTT.